These T cell receptor beta chains were read from a single sample in a study of cytomegalovirus exposure and HLA in healthy donors. Assay used: immunoSEQ multiplex PCR; TCRdb lists only in-frame clones, some missing. The data show about 210,000 clones, approximately 82% seen once. The sequenced sample was PBMCs. These receptors all come from a woman aged 45 to 65 in good health and CMV-seropositive. Both conserved end residues are part of each CDR3. A D gene is named only where the DNA matches it firmly. Some rows mark clone size as missing; the rest say once, few, many or name a class of expanded clone.

V gene	clone size	D gene	J gene	CDR3 DNA	CDR3 protein
TRBV6-1	.	.	TRBJ1-4	TGTGCCAGCAAAGAGGGGGAAATCTATGAAAAACTGTTTTTT	CASKEGEIYEKLFF
TRBV7-9	.	TRBD1	TRBJ2-7	TGTGCCAGCAGCTCCATAGATGACAGGGGCATCCCCTACGAGCAGTACTTC	CASSSIDDRGIPYEQYF
TRBV29-1	.	.	TRBJ1-2	TGCAGCGTATTATCCAACTATGGCTACACCTTC	CSVLSNYGYTF
TRBV12-5	.	.	TRBJ1-2	TGTGCTAGTGGTTTGTTCCTAGACAGTCGAGGCTACACCTTC	CASGLFLDSRGYTF
TRBV29-1	.	TRBD1	TRBJ2-7	TGCAGCGTCGGGACAGGGAGTACGGGCGAGCAGTACTTC	CSVGTGSTGEQYF
TRBV4-2	.	.	TRBJ1-5	TGTGCCAGCAGCCCATTTACAGACTATAGCAATCAGCCCCAGCATTTT	CASSPFTDYSNQPQHF
TRBV30	.	.	TRBJ2-5	TGTGCCTGGAACAGCGGGCTGCAGGAGACCCAGTACTTC	CAWNSGLQETQYF
TRBV28	few	TRBD1	TRBJ2-2	TGTGCCAGCAGTTTGACAGGGGGTTATAGTAGCACCGGGGAGCTGTTTTTT	CASSLTGGYSSTGELFF
TRBV6-1	.	.	TRBJ1-1	TGTGCCAGCAGCCCAGTGGGGCGGACTGAAGCTTTCTTT	CASSPVGRTEAFF
TRBV27	.	.	TRBJ1-2	TGTGCCAGCAGCGCCGGGGGTGGTTATGGCTACACCTTC	CASSAGGGYGYTF
TRBV28	.	TRBD2	TRBJ2-3	TGTGCCAGCAGTCTAGGGGCTAGCGGGGGCTCAGATACGCAGTATTTT	CASSLGASGGSDTQYF
TRBV5-1	.	.	TRBJ2-7	TGCGCCAGCCGTTCCCCAGCGGCCTACGAGCAGTACTTC	CASRSPAAYEQYF
TRBV10-3	.	.	TRBJ1-2	TGTGCCATCAGTGAACCGGACAGAGCTAACTATGGCTACACCTTC	CAISEPDRANYGYTF
TRBV5-1	few	TRBD1	TRBJ1-1	TGCGCCAGCAGACAGGGGGCGTCGAACACTGAAGCTTTCTTT	CASRQGASNTEAFF
TRBV7-6	.	.	TRBJ1-1	TGTGCCAGCAGCCTTGCATTAGGGGCGGTACCGACCTTGAACACTGAAGCTTTCTTT	CASSLALGAVPTLNTEAFF
TRBV28	once	.	TRBJ1-2	TGTGCCAGCAGTTTAAGGGGGGGACTCAACTATGGCTACACCTTC	CASSLRGGLNYGYTF
TRBV7-3	.	.	TRBJ1-6	TGTGCCAGCAGCTCAAGGGCCCCTGGACAGACTTATAATTCACCCCTCCACTTT	CASSSRAPGQTYNSPLHF
TRBV5-1	.	.	TRBJ2-7	TGCGCCAGCAGCCGCTCGCGGGGCAGCTACGAGCAGTACTTC	CASSRSRGSYEQYF
TRBV19	.	TRBD1	TRBJ2-7	TGTGCCAGTAGTATAGAATGGACAGGGGGCTTCTACGAGCAGTACTTC	CASSIEWTGGFYEQYF
TRBV5-4	.	TRBD1	TRBJ1-6	TGTGCCAGCAGCTGGGGCAGGGGGCCTAATTCACCCCTCCACTTT	CASSWGRGPNSPLHF
TRBV30	.	.	TRBJ2-2	TGTGCCTGGAGCCCTAAGAACACCGGGGAGCTGTTTTTT	CAWSPKNTGELFF
TRBV12-5	few	.	TRBJ1-6	TGTGCTAGTGGTTTACAGGGCCCTAATTCACCCCTCCACTTT	CASGLQGPNSPLHF
TRBV13	.	.	TRBJ1-2	TGTGCCAGCAGCTCACAGGGAAGGAACTATGGCTACACCTTC	CASSSQGRNYGYTF
TRBV18	.	.	TRBJ2-7	TGTGCCAGCTCACCACCCAGAACCTTTAGCCACGAGCAGTACTTC	CASSPPRTFSHEQYF
TRBV7-9	.	.	TRBJ1-1	TGTTCCAGCAGCTTAAGGCCGGGACTAGAAGCTTTCTTT	CSSSLRPGLEAFF
TRBV27	.	.	TRBJ2-3	TGTGCCAGCAGTTCCCCGACAGCAAGCACAGATACGCAGTATTTT	CASSSPTASTDTQYF
TRBV6-5	.	.	TRBJ1-2	TGTGCCAGCAGTTACTCGAGGAGGGCTGATGGCTACACCTTC	CASSYSRRADGYTF
TRBV2	.	.	TRBJ2-5	TGTGCCAGCAGTGATAGTTGGTGGGAGACCCAGTACTTC	CASSDSWWETQYF
TRBV11-2	.	.	TRBJ2-5	TGTGCCAGCAGGGAAGGGGGGACTACCGACGATCGGTACTTC	CASREGGTTDDRYF
TRBV21-1	.	.	TRBJ2-7	TGTGCCAGCAGCAACGGACTAGTTAGCTCCTACGAGCAGTACTTC	CASSNGLVSSYEQYF
TRBV4-3	.	TRBD1	TRBJ2-1	TGCGCCAGCAGCCAAGAACAGGGGCCTTCCTACAATGAGCAGTTCTTC	CASSQEQGPSYNEQFF
TRBV7-2	.	.	TRBJ2-5	TGTGCCAGCAGCTTAGCCGATCGGCAGGGCGCCCAGTACTTC	CASSLADRQGAQYF
TRBV7-9	.	TRBD1	TRBJ1-1	TGTGCCAGCAGCTTGGGGAAACAGGGGGCAACTGAAGCTTTCTTT	CASSLGKQGATEAFF
TRBV7-7	.	TRBD2	TRBJ2-5	TGTGCCAGCAGCTTAGTACGGGGGGTAGAGACCCAGTACTTC	CASSLVRGVETQYF